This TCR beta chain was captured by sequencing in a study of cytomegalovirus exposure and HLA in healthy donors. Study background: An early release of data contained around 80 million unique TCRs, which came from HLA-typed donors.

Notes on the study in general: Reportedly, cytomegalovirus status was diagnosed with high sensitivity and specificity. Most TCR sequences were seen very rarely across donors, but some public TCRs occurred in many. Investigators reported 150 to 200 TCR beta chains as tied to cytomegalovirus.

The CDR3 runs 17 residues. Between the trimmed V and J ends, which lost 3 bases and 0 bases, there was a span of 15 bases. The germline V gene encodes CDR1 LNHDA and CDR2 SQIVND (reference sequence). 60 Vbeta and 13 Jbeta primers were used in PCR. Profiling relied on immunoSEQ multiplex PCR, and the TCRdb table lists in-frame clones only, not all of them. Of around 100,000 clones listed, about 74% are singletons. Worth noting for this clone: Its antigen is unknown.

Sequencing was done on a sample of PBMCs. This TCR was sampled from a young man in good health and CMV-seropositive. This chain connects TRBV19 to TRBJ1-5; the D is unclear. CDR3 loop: CASSIIGQSNSNQPQHF. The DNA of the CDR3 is TGTGCCAGTAGTATTATTGGGCAGTCTAATAGCAATCAGCCCCAGCATTTT.